This T cell receptor beta chain was found in a study of CD8 T cells in ankylosing spondylitis. Study-wide results and limits: Reported data indicate significant enrichment of disease-linked clones within matched ankylosing spondylitis synovial fluid.

A single record per CDR3 protein comes from TCRdb applying MiXCR to the 5' RACE reads. The sample includes 200,000 to 300,000 distinct CDR3 sequences, 10% to 13% of them seen just once. The germline V and J ends were trimmed by 5 bases and 6 bases, with 9 bases remaining between them. This CDR3 has 12 amino acids. This clonotype was counted ten times or more. Its antigen is not identified. The chain joins TRBV12-3 or TRBV12-4 to TRBJ2-3; D remains unclear. This receptor was obtained from a male donor with ankylosing spondylitis or in good health (not recorded which). The sequencing input was blood, either unsorted or a sorted T cell fraction (not recorded which). As DNA, the CDR3 is TGTGCCAGCAGTCCACCCAGTGATACGCAGTATTTT. It yields the protein CASSPPSDTQYF.